The 31 T cell receptor beta chains below all came from one sample that was sequenced in a study of CD8+CD57+ T cells in acquired aplastic anemia. The use of genomic DNA as template underpinned the TCR beta VDJ and CDR3 profiling. A single record per CDR3 protein comes from TCRdb applying MiXCR to the reads. The data hold about 190,000 distinct CDR3 sequences, with approximately 50% observed a single time. Sequencing was done on a sample of sorted CD4+, CD8+, or CD8+CD57+ T cells (not recorded which) from PBMCs. Source of these receptors: a human donor in good health, serving as a control.

This clonotype was observed at least ten times. Here the CDR3 DNA reads TGCAGTGCCAAACAGGGCTGGGGGACTGAAGCTTTCTTT. This encodes CSAKQGWGTEAFF. This chain links TRBV20-1 with TRBJ1-1; possible D gene TRBD1, 6 bases. The V end lost 6 bases, the J end lost 5 bases, and 16 bases lay between the germline ends. Germline V gene data show CDR1 as DFQATT and CDR2 as SNEGSKA (reference sequence). The CDR3 is 13 amino acids.

In its sample, this clonotype was seen a few times. The gene calls are TRBV29-1 and TRBJ2-3, with D perhaps TRBD1 (6 bases). Trimming left V 4 bases short and J 2 bases short, with 10 bases between. The CDR3 totals 13 residues. Germline lookup yields CDR1 SQVTM and CDR2 ANQGSEA. DNA of the CDR3: TGCAGCGTTGTCGGACAGTACACAGATACGCAGTATTTT. Amino acid sequence: CSVVGQYTDTQYF.

The rearrangement joins TRBV7-2 to TRBJ1-1, with a weak D call TRBD1 (6 bases). Germline assignment: CDR1 SGHTA and CDR2 FQGNSA. V was cut by 5 bases and J by 7 bases, with 20 bases left in between. CDR3 length: 15 residues. CDR3 sequence (DNA): TGTGCCAGCAGCCGAGCAGGGGAACTAACAAGTGAAGCTTTCTTT. This gives the protein CASSRAGELTSEAFF.

A single count supports this clonotype. CDR3: CASSLAPPGTGGDNQPQHF. CDR3 coding DNA: TGTGCCAGCAGCTTAGCCCCTCCCGGGACAGGGGGCGACAATCAGCCCCAGCATTTT. The chain recombines TRBV7-2 with TRBJ1-5; TRBD1 agrees at 12 bases. This CDR3 is built from 19 residues. CDR1 and CDR2 (germline): SGHTA, FQGNSA. After removal of 0 bases from V and 3 bases from J, the junction contained 9 bases not matched to a gene.

The J gene is TRBJ2-3, the V gene TRBV11-3; 8 bases line up with TRBD1. V shed 1 base and J 6 bases; nucleotides not matched to a gene: 6. Germline-derived CDR1 and CDR2 are SGHNT and YENEEA. The CDR3 contains 15 residues. This chain's CDR3 is CASSLGTGSGDTQYF. CDR3 nucleotides: TGTGCCAGCAGCTTAGGGACAGGGTCAGGGGATACGCAGTATTTT.

This chain joins TRBV2 and TRBJ1-5; D may be TRBD1 (5 bases). Trimming cost V 3 bases and J 5 bases, with 14 bases left between them. The germline V gene encodes CDR1 SNHLY and CDR2 FYNNEI. The CDR3 sequence is 15 residues long. CDR3 sequence: CASSDQDIGYQPQHF. The CDR3 DNA reads TGTGCCAGCAGTGACCAGGACATAGGGTATCAGCCCCAGCATTTT.

This clonotype was counted at least ten times. V gene TRBV3-1 combines with J gene TRBJ2-1, with TRBD2 identical over 9 bases. The V gene end was trimmed by 6 bases and the J gene end by 4 bases; junction bases not matched to a gene: 7. Per germline, CDR1 LGHDT and CDR2 YNNKEL (reference sequence). The CDR3 runs to 15 residues. CDR3 protein: CASSSAGGRYNEQFF. CDR3 sequence (DNA): TGTGCCAGCAGTTCCGCGGGGGGGAGGTACAATGAGCAGTTCTTC.

This clonotype has more than one count but fewer than ten. The chain joins TRBV12-3 or TRBV12-4 to TRBJ1-3, with a weak D call TRBD1 (5 bases). This CDR3 spans 14 amino acids. V was trimmed by 3 bases and J by 4 bases, leaving 10 bases between them. The CDR3 region has the DNA TGTGCCAGCAGTTTGGGGGGGAGGGGAAACACCATATATTTT. Protein product: CASSLGGRGNTIYF.

V and J are TRBV6-2 or TRBV6-3 and TRBJ2-3, with D uncertain. CDR3 length: 13 amino acids. Looked up from germline, CDR1 is MNHEY and CDR2 is SVGEGT. Between the trimmed V and J ends, which lost 6 bases and 2 bases, there was a span of 9 bases. The CDR3 nucleotides are TGTGCCAGCAGCCGCATCGACACAGATACGCAGTATTTT. This gives the protein CASSRIDTDTQYF.

This chain joins TRBV12-3 or TRBV12-4 and TRBJ2-6, with D maybe TRBD2 (5 bases). V shed 4 bases and J shed 0 bases, with 7 bases lying between them. This CDR3 is built from 15 residues. CDR3 sequence: CASSSAGSGANVLTF. CDR3 coding DNA: TGTGCCAGCAGTTCCGCGGGCTCTGGGGCCAACGTCCTGACTTTC.

Note on this clonotype: This CDR3 fails to terminate in the conserved phenylalanine or tryptophan, so it likely reflects a read error. No DNA is shown, since the ends of the CDR3 on it are uncertain; the CDR3 is the one TCRdb lists. The chain employs TRBV5-4 and TRBJ1-6; TRBD1 is taken as the D call from the table, unchecked against the DNA. Germline CDR1 reads SGHNT; CDR2 reads YYREEE (reference sequence). The CDR3 totals 13 residues, both ends included. The CDR3 spells CASSSWTGGTPYY.

As concerns this clonotype: A much larger clone differs by one base, so this may be a read error. The chain couples TRBV9 to TRBJ1-6; TRBD1 is a possible D gene (6 bases). The CDR3 is made up of 15 amino acids. Germline loops: CDR1 SGDLS, CDR2 YYNGEE. CDR3 sequence: CASRKGGIDNSPLYF. The CDR3 coding sequence is TGTGCCAGCAGAAAGGGGGGCATCGATAATTCACCCCTCTACTTT.

Notes on this clonotype: A read error may account for a junction end that differs from germline. The chain has TRBV15 and TRBJ2-1; D remains ambiguous. From germline, CDR1 is LNHNV and CDR2 YYDKDF (reference sequence). The CDR3 spans 13 residues. CDR3 protein: CATSRDYLGEQFF. CDR3 coding DNA: TGCGCCACCAGCAGAGATTATTTAGGTGAGCAGTTCTTC.

The V call is TRBV12-5, the J call TRBJ2-1; 7 positions match TRBD2. The CDR3 is 16 amino acids. Germline V CDR1 and CDR2: LGHNT, FRNRAP. The CDR3 DNA reads TGTGCCAGCAGCTCCTGGTCCGGGACTATAACCAATGAGCAGTTCTTC. Amino acids: CASSSWSGTITNEQFF. The entire variable domain, with the rest obtained from reference TRBV12-5 and TRBJ2-1, is as follows: DARVTQTPRHKVTEMGQEVTMRCQPILGHNTVFWYRQTMMQGLELLAYFRNRAPLDDSGMPKDRFSAEMPDATLATLKIQPSEPRDSAVYFCASSSWSGTITNEQFFGPGTRLTVL.

As regards this clonotype: This may arise from a read error, as a much more abundant clone is one base away. The chain joins TRBV4-1 to TRBJ1-5; possibly TRBD1 for D (6 bases). Per germline, CDR1 MGHRA and CDR2 YSYEKL. The CDR3 spans 15 residues. The DNA of the CDR3 is TGTGCCAGCAGCCACGAGGGGGGTAGCAATCAGCCCCAGCATTTT. Amino acids: CASSHEGGSNQPQHF.

The chain has TRBV30 and TRBJ1-1; D may be TRBD1 (5 bases). Trimming took off 1 base at V and 7 bases at J, with 22 bases between the two ends. Germline assignment: CDR1 GTSNPN and CDR2 SVGIG (reference sequence). The CDR3 consists of 16 residues. The CDR3 nucleotides are TGTGCCTGGAGTGCGGGGGTAGGTCTAGTATGGTTTGAAGCTTTCTTT. It translates to CAWSAGVGLVWFEAFF.

This rearrangement joins TRBV2 to TRBJ2-7; D is ambiguous. The V gene lost 7 bases and the J gene lost 0 bases, with 19 bases spanning the gap. CDR1 SNHLY and CDR2 FYNNEI come from the germline V gene. The CDR3 runs to 16 residues. The CDR3 region is CASTSPSSPTSYEQYF. In nucleotides, the CDR3 is TGTGCCAGCACCTCCCCGAGCAGCCCTACCTCCTACGAGCAGTACTTC.

This clonotype has a handful of counts. This chain joins TRBV15 and TRBJ2-7; TRBD2 aligns across 10 bases. Trimming removed 0 bases from V and 4 bases from J; junction bases left unmatched: 3. Looked up from germline, CDR1 is LNHNV and CDR2 is YYDKDF (reference sequence). The CDR3 contains 15 residues. CDR3 amino acids: CATSRDSGGTYEQYF. CDR3 nucleotide sequence: TGTGCCACCAGCAGAGATAGCGGGGGGACGTACGAGCAGTACTTC. Variable domain in full (rest from reference TRBV15 and TRBJ2-7): DAMVIQNPRYQVTQFGKPVTLSCSQTLNHNVMYWYQQKSSQAPKLLFHYYDKDFNNEADTPDNFQSRRPNTSFCFLDIRSPGLGDTAMYLCATSRDSGGTYEQYFGPGTRLTVT.

Details on this clonotype: It may be a read error: a sequence one base away is much more abundant. V and J are TRBV7-2 and TRBJ1-2, with 9 bases aligning to TRBD1. The CDR3 spans 17 residues. Looked up from germline, CDR1 is SGHTA and CDR2 is FQGNSA. The CDR3 bases are TGCGCCAGCAGCCAAGTACACGGGACAGGGACTGACTATGGCTACACCTTC. Translating it yields CASSQVHGTGTDYGYTF.

V usage is TRBV7-2 and J usage is TRBJ1-4, with TRBD1 matching 7 bases. V shed 0 bases, J shed 7 bases, and the junction held 5 bases outside the gene matches. The CDR3 loop spans 15 amino acids. Germline V gene sequence: CDR1 SGHTA, CDR2 FQGNSA. The CDR3 DNA sequence: TGTGCCAGCAGCTTAGCGCCATCAGGGGGTGAAAAACTGTTTTTT. The encoded protein is CASSLAPSGGEKLFF.

This clonotype appeared many times. The CDR3 protein is CASSYATGRSLGNTIYF. CDR3 sequence (DNA): TGTGCCAGCAGCTACGCAACCGGGAGGTCTCTTGGAAACACCATATATTTT. The chain is built from TRBV11-2 and TRBJ1-3; D is unclear. Trimming cost V 4 bases and J 3 bases, with 19 bases left between them. CDR3 length: 17 residues. The V gene's germline CDR1 is SGHAT and CDR2 FQNNGV. Using reference TRBV11-2 and TRBJ1-3 for the parts outside the CDR3, the full variable domain is EAGVAQSPRYKIIEKRQSVAFWCNPISGHATLYWYQQILGQGPKLLIQFQNNGVVDDSQLPKDRFSAERLKGVDSTLKIQPAKLEDSAVYLCASSYATGRSLGNTIYFGEGSWLTVV.

The V gene is TRBV7-9, the J gene TRBJ2-2; 10 bases map to TRBD1. CDR3 length equals 15 residues. Trimming at V came to 6 bases and at J to 5 bases, leaving 6 bases not matched to a gene. CDR1 and CDR2 (germline): SEHNR, FQNEAQ (reference sequence). CDR3 DNA sequence: TGTGCCAGCAGTCGACGGACAGGGGGAACCGGGGAGCTGTTTTTT. It yields the protein CASSRRTGGTGELFF.

This clonotype was found many times. The CDR3 loop reads CASSPGRRLNTEAFF. CDR3 nucleotides: TGTGCCAGCAGCCCAGGGAGGAGGTTGAACACTGAAGCTTTCTTT. The J gene is TRBJ1-1, the V gene TRBV5-6, with D perhaps matching TRBD1 (5 bases). Germline-derived CDR1 and CDR2 are SGHDT and YYEEEE. The CDR3 sequence is 15 residues long. The germline V and J ends were trimmed by 4 bases and 0 bases, with 13 bases remaining between them.

CDR3 amino acids: CSVSPGQGDTEAFF. CDR3 coding DNA: TGCAGCGTGAGTCCGGGACAGGGGGACACTGAAGCTTTCTTT. This rearrangement joins TRBV29-1 to TRBJ1-1, with 11 positions matching TRBD1. V gave up 6 bases and J gave up 3 bases; unmatched junction bases: 6. Germline V lookup: CDR1 SQVTM, CDR2 ANQGSEA. CDR3 length equals 14 residues.

This clonotype appeared a single time. V is TRBV15 and J is TRBJ2-1; D not resolved. Trimming took 0 bases from V and 5 from J, leaving 8 bases between them. CDR1 LNHNV and CDR2 YYDKDF come from the germline V gene (reference sequence). The CDR3 has 14 amino acids. CDR3 sequence (DNA): TGTGCCACCAGCAGAGATCATCCCGACAATGAGCAGTTCTTC. Amino acid sequence: CATSRDHPDNEQFF.

This chain links TRBV24-1 with TRBJ2-5; D is unclear. Per the germline V gene, CDR1 is KGHDR and CDR2 is SFDVKD. The CDR3 sequence is 14 residues long. Trimming removed 5 bases at V and 1 base at J, with 10 bases between. The CDR3 reads CATSARALQETQYF. The CDR3 region has the DNA TGTGCCACCAGTGCCAGAGCCCTCCAAGAGACCCAGTACTTC.

The rearrangement uses TRBV28 and TRBJ1-1, with a possible D match to TRBD1 (6 bases). V was shortened by 3 bases and J by 10 bases, with 21 bases between the two germline ends. CDR1 and CDR2 from the germline V gene are MDHEN and SYDVKM. This CDR3 contains 15 residues. CDR3 residues: CASSFSGQFPLGAFF. CDR3 nucleotide sequence: TGTGCCAGCAGTTTCTCAGGACAGTTCCCCCTTGGAGCTTTCTTT.

This chain uses TRBV2 with TRBJ2-2; a possible D gene is TRBD1 (5 bases). Between the trimmed V and J ends, which lost 2 bases and 5 bases, there was a span of 9 bases. The length of the CDR3 is 14 residues. CDR1 and CDR2 (germline): SNHLY, FYNNEI. The CDR3 here is CASSELGQTGELFF. The CDR3 DNA follows: TGTGCCAGCAGTGAATTGGGGCAAACCGGGGAGCTGTTTTTT.

The chain has TRBV3-1 and TRBJ2-5, with 9 bases matching TRBD2. Germline CDR1 and CDR2: LGHDT and YNNKEL (reference sequence). V gave up 0 bases and J gave up 6 bases; unmatched junction bases: 5. The CDR3 totals 15 residues. This CDR3 is CASSQDSGLAKTQYF. The DNA of the CDR3 is TGTGCCAGCAGCCAAGACTCGGGACTAGCCAAGACCCAGTACTTC.

The chain uses TRBV10-3 and TRBJ2-2; TRBD2 matches 15 bases. The length of the CDR3 is 17 residues. Germline V CDR1 and CDR2: ENHRY, SYGVKD. After removal of 6 bases from V and 2 bases from J, the junction contained 4 bases not matched to a gene. CDR3 in amino acids: CAIRTGLAGGNTGELFF. The CDR3 bases are TGTGCCATCAGGACGGGACTAGCGGGAGGTAACACCGGGGAGCTGTTTTTT.

This clonotype was detected many times. This chain links TRBV7-2 with TRBJ1-6; TRBD1 matches at 8 bases. The V gene end was trimmed by 1 base and the J gene end by 5 bases; junction bases not matched to a gene: 1. Germline CDR1 and CDR2: SGHTA and FQGNSA. The CDR3 covers 15 residues. The DNA of the CDR3 is TGTGCCAGCAGCTTAGGACAGGGGAATAATTCACCCCTCCACTTT. The encoded protein is CASSLGQGNNSPLHF.